This T cell receptor beta chain emerged from a study of blood T cells in healthy people across ages. It was with a sample-barcoded 5' primer and a J-beta primer mix that a second PCR of roughly 6 to 12 cycles was run. TCRdb reprocessed the 5' RACE reads via MiXCR and lists one record per CDR3 protein. The data contain over 450,000 distinct CDR3 sequences, about 24% of them singletons. Germline loops: CDR1 LGHNA, CDR2 YSLEER. Trimming took 0 bases from V and 2 from J, leaving 11 bases between them. The CDR3 runs to 15 residues. This sample also appeared in a second study, on T cells of mothers and their children. That study reports: In each mother, TCR beta CDR3 reads exceeded 8 million; in each child, they numbered several million.

What was sequenced was blood. V and J are TRBV4-3 and TRBJ2-7; D is ambiguous. This sequence was found in a boy under 18 in good health. This chain's CDR3 is CASSQEIGLPYEQYF. The CDR3 bases are TGCGCCAGCAGCCAAGAGATAGGGCTTCCCTACGAGCAGTACTTC.